The clone carrying this T cell receptor beta chain was observed at least ten times. From the PCR reads, TCRdb re-called clones with MiXCR. The sample holds about 92,000 clones; approximately 15% are singletons and the top ten take roughly 3.6%. This specimen comes from a study of metastatic and nonmetastatic thyroid tumors. The V end lost 3 bases, the J end lost 5 bases, and 13 bases lay between the germline ends. The CDR3 is 14 amino acids. Germline V lookup: CDR1 MDHEN, CDR2 SYDVKM. Among the patients, none had received any treatment before thyroid surgery. This chain joins TRBV28 and TRBJ1-2; TRBD1 might be the D (5 bases). Sequencing was done on a sample of blood. The sequence was obtained from a female donor with papillary thyroid cancer or a benign thyroid nodule (not recorded which). Some clones in this sample may be carry-over from other donors' samples. The CDR3 DNA sequence: TGTGCCAGCAGTTTGGGCAAGGGGAAATATGGCTACACCTTC. Amino acid sequence: CASSLGKGKYGYTF.